Following are 19 T cell receptor beta chains from one sample sequenced in a study of radiotherapy plus CTLA-4 blockade in lung cancer. Profiling relied on immunoSEQ multiplex PCR, and the TCRdb table lists in-frame clones only, not all of them. The data contain roughly 50,000 clones, 70% to 90% of them singletons. Material: peripheral blood, obtained from a patient treated with radiotherapy plus ipilimumab. The source is a human donor with non-small cell lung cancer whose response to radiotherapy plus ipilimumab could not be evaluated.

This clone was found once. V and J are TRBV9 and TRBJ2-1, with 12 bases identical to TRBD2. J gave up 4 bases and V 7 bases, and 21 bases lay outside the gene matches. The germline V gene encodes CDR1 SGDLS and CDR2 YYNGEE. CDR3 length: 20 residues. The CDR3 sequence is CASATLPPLAGGPDYNEQFF. The CDR3 region has the DNA TGTGCCAGCGCCACCCTACCCCCCCTAGCGGGGGGGCCAGATTACAATGAGCAGTTCTTC.

The chain has TRBV5-6 and TRBJ2-5; 10 bases agree with TRBD2. The junction had 11 bases not matched to a gene; V was cut back by 4 bases and J by 5 bases. CDR1 and CDR2 from the germline V gene are SGHDT and YYEEEE. There are 16 residues in the CDR3. The CDR3 DNA follows: TGTGCCAGCAGCGGGGGGCCTAGCGGGGGCGGTGAGACCCAGTACTTC. Translating gives CASSGGPSGGGETQYF.

This clone was detected only once. The chain links TRBV6-6 to TRBJ2-1; tentatively, D is TRBD1 (6 bases). V was shortened by 5 bases and J by 6 bases, with 14 bases between the two germline ends. This CDR3 is 14 amino acids long. Germline loops: CDR1 MNHNY, CDR2 SVGAGI (reference sequence). For the CDR3, the DNA is TGTGCCAGCAGTCCTCAGGGGATAGGCAATGAGCAGTTCTTC. This sequence encodes CASSPQGIGNEQFF.

The J gene is TRBJ2-7, the V gene TRBV12-5; D unclear. The CDR3 is made up of 13 amino acids. Trimming cost V 0 bases and J 3 bases, with 6 bases left between them. Looked up from germline, CDR1 is LGHNT and CDR2 is FRNRAP. The CDR3 DNA follows: TGTGCTAGTGGTTTGGTACAGAACTACGAGCAGTACTTC. It encodes CASGLVQNYEQYF.

This chain joins TRBV4-3 and TRBJ2-1; D is uncertain. The CDR3 consists of 14 residues. With 4 bases removed from V and 6 bases from J, the gap between germline ends came to 13 bases. Germline V gives CDR1 LGHNA, CDR2 YSLEER. The CDR3 loop is CASSLGEVANEQFF. The CDR3 DNA follows: TGCGCCAGCAGCCTAGGAGAAGTAGCCAATGAGCAGTTCTTC.

The chain recombines TRBV5-1 with TRBJ2-1, with 9 bases fitting TRBD1. CDR1 is SGHRS, CDR2 YFSETQ, per germline. The V segment lost 2 bases and the J segment 7 bases; nucleotides outside the gene matches: 7. The CDR3 is 15 residues long. CDR3 in amino acids: CASSFIRDRVNEQFF. DNA for the CDR3: TGCGCCAGCAGCTTTATCCGGGACAGGGTGAATGAGCAGTTCTTC.

The chain employs TRBV7-2 and TRBJ2-3, with TRBD2 matching over 7 bases. With V trimmed by 5 bases and J by 10 bases, 6 bases remained unmatched. From germline, CDR1 is SGHTA and CDR2 FQGNSA. The CDR3 covers 12 residues. The CDR3 DNA reads as TGTGCCAGCAGCCCGCGGGGGTGGGCGCAGTATTTT. Translated: CASSPRGWAQYF.

V is TRBV10-3 and J is TRBJ1-4; 9 bases are shared with TRBD1. The length of the CDR3 is 15 residues. Germline CDR1 ENHRY, CDR2 SYGVKD. V was pared by 3 bases and J by 8 bases, with 7 bases of the junction left unmatched. The CDR3 nucleotides are TGTGCCATCAGTGAACAGGGGGCTCGGGAAGAAAAACTGTTTTTT. This translates into CAISEQGAREEKLFF.

The chain uses TRBV2 and TRBJ1-5, with 7 bases lining up with TRBD1. J was trimmed by 2 bases and V by 4 bases; bases with no gene match: 2. The CDR3 length is 14 residues. CDR1 and CDR2 from the germline V gene are SNHLY and FYNNEI. CDR3 loop: CASSGTGGNQPQHF. CDR3 nucleotides: TGTGCCAGCAGTGGTACAGGGGGCAATCAGCCCCAGCATTTT. The variable domain in full, with the rest retrieved from reference TRBV2 and TRBJ1-5, is EPEVTQTPSHQVTQMGQEVILRCVPISNHLYFYWYRQILGQKVEFLVSFYNNEISEKSEIFDDQFSVERPDGSNFTLKIRSTKLEDSAMYFCASSGTGGNQPQHFGDGTRLSIL.

This rearrangement joins TRBV7-2 to TRBJ1-1; possible D gene TRBD1, 6 bases. Germline CDR1 reads SGHTA; CDR2 reads FQGNSA. Trimming left V 5 bases short and J 11 bases short, with 21 bases between. The CDR3 covers 14 residues. For the CDR3, the DNA is TGTGCCAGCAGCCCATGGACAGCCTTGAATGGGGCTTTCTTT. Translating gives CASSPWTALNGAFF.

The chain carries TRBV19 and TRBJ2-2, with 11 bases aligning to TRBD2. The CDR3 runs to 15 residues. With 10 bases clipped from V and 2 bases from J, the junction kept 6 bases outside the gene matches. Germline CDR1 is LNHDA and CDR2 is SQIVND (reference sequence). CDR3 nucleotide sequence: TGTGCCACCACGACTAGCGGGACTAACACCGGGGAGCTGTTTTTT. Protein: CATTTSGTNTGELFF. Filled out from reference TRBV19 and TRBJ2-2, the complete variable domain reads DGGITQSPKYLFRKEGQNVTLSCEQNLNHDAMYWYRQDPGQGLRLIYYSQIVNDFQKGDIAEGYSVSREKKESFPLTVTSAQKNPTAFYLCATTTSGTNTGELFFGEGSRLTVL.

V gene TRBV13 combines with J gene TRBJ1-1; D is perhaps TRBD1 (5 bases). The CDR3 covers 14 residues. Germline lookup yields CDR1 PRHDT and CDR2 FYEKMQ (reference sequence). V was cut by 3 bases and J by 1 base, with 9 bases left in between. DNA of the CDR3: TGTGCCAGCAGCTTCGGGGGACCGAACACTGAAGCTTTCTTT. It encodes CASSFGGPNTEAFF.

The chain couples TRBV7-2 to TRBJ2-7, with D hard to call. The CDR3 loop spans 13 amino acids. Germline V gives CDR1 SGHTA, CDR2 FQGNSA. Trimming left V 3 bases short and J 3 bases short, with 9 bases between. CDR3 sequence (DNA): TGTGCCAGCAGCTTGTCCCCCAACTACGAGCAGTACTTC. It is translated as CASSLSPNYEQYF.

This chain uses TRBV29-1 with TRBJ2-3; 9 bases are shared with TRBD1. Per the germline V gene, CDR1 is SQVTM and CDR2 is ANQGSEA. The V segment lost 6 bases and the J segment 3 bases; nucleotides outside the gene matches: 10. CDR3 length: 15 residues. DNA for the CDR3: TGCAGCGTCAAACCACAGGGGGCTGGGACAGATACGCAGTATTTT. Protein sequence: CSVKPQGAGTDTQYF.

The chain joins TRBV6-1 to TRBJ1-5, with a weak D call TRBD1 (6 bases). This CDR3 is built from 21 residues. Trimming pared 2 bases from V and 0 bases from J, leaving 26 bases between. The germline V gene has CDR1 MNHNS and CDR2 SASEGT. Here the CDR3 DNA reads TGTGCCAGCAGTGAATCCGGAAGCGGGACAAGGGGAGCCCTTAGCAATCAGCCCCAGCATTTT. Residues: CASSESGSGTRGALSNQPQHF.

V usage is TRBV28 and J usage is TRBJ2-7; no clear D. V was shortened by 7 bases and J by 2 bases, with 15 bases between the two germline ends. Germline V CDR1 and CDR2: MDHEN, SYDVKM. The CDR3 sequence is 14 residues long. CDR3 DNA sequence: TGTGCCAGCACCCCCTCCCTCCCTACCTACGAGCAGTACTTC. It specifies CASTPSLPTYEQYF.

This chain uses TRBV7-2 with TRBJ2-5, with TRBD1 matching over 8 bases. The J call may be mistaken, given a closer DNA end match to TRBJ2-7. The CDR3 is 13 amino acids. The germline V gene has CDR1 SGHTA and CDR2 FQGNSA. The CDR3 region has the DNA TGTGCCAGCAGCTTAGGGACAGGGCGCGAGCAGTACTTC. It is translated as CASSLGTGREQYF.

J is TRBJ2-5 and V is TRBV20-1; the D is unclear. V lost 3 bases, J lost 5 bases, and 7 bases lay in between. The CDR3 runs 11 residues. Germline lookup yields CDR1 DFQATT and CDR2 SNEGSKA (reference sequence). CDR3 in DNA: TGCAGTGCTAGGCTAGTGGAGACCCAGTACTTC. It codes for CSARLVETQYF.

The chain carries TRBV15 and TRBJ2-5; possibly TRBD2 for D (5 bases). The CDR3 loop spans 15 amino acids. Germline CDR1 is LNHNV and CDR2 is YYDKDF (reference sequence). Trimming took 5 bases from V and 1 from J, leaving 14 bases between them. The CDR3 spells CATSRGRALQETQYF. The CDR3 DNA is TGTGCCACCAGCCGTGGGCGGGCCCTCCAAGAGACCCAGTACTTC.